This T cell receptor beta chain derives from a study of cytomegalovirus exposure and HLA in healthy donors. Study conclusions and caveats: Links to common viral pathogens appeared, in a later analysis, for several of the most significant clusters.

As for this clone: The antigen is not known.

The CDR3 loop spans 18 amino acids. J lost 7 bases, V lost 0 bases, and 14 bases had no gene match. The germline gives CDR1 ENHRY, CDR2 SYGVKD. Both 60 Vbeta primers and 13 Jbeta primers went into the PCR. Data came from immunoSEQ multiplex PCR; TCRdb stores just in-frame clones and leaves some out. Found here are 150,000 to 200,000 clones, 82% of them singletons; the top ten hold around 1.5%. The TCR comes from a male donor in good health and CMV-seronegative. The sample comprised PBMCs. The chain employs TRBV10-3 and TRBJ2-5; 10 bases align to TRBD1. CDR3 nucleotide sequence: TGTGCCATCAGTGAGTCAATGATCGGGACAGGGGTGCAGGGGACCCAGTACTTC. Its translation is CAISESMIGTGVQGTQYF.